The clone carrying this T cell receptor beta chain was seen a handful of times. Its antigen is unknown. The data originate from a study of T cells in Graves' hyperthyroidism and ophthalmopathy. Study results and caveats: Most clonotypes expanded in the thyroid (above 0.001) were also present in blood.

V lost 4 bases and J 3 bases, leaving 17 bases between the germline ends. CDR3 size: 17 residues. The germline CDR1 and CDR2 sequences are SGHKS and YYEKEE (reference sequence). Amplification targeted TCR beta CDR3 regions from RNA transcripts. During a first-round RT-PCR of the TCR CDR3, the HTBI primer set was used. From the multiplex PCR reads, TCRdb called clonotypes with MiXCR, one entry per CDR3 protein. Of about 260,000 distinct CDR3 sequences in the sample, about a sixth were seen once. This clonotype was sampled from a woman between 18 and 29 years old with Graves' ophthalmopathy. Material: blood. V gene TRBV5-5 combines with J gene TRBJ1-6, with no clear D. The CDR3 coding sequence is TGTGCCAGCAGCCCAGGACGGTTGCAGTACTATAATTCACCCCTCCACTTT. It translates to CASSPGRLQYYNSPLHF.